This is a list of T cell receptor beta chains from one sample in a study of T cell repertoires in cytomegalovirus infection. TCRdb recomputed calls from the reads with MiXCR, one row per CDR3 protein. This table holds around 530,000 distinct CDR3 sequences, approximately 26% found once. The sample taken for sequencing was PBMCs. The receptors derive from a human donor in good health (CMV status not recorded). Some clones in this sample may be carry-over from other donors' samples. Each CDR3 is given with its conserved first and last residue. Fields, in order: J gene, V gene, D gene, CDR3 protein. A D gene is named only where the DNA matches it firmly.

J: TRBJ2-7; V: TRBV19; D: NA; CDR3: CARRAGHYEQYF
J: TRBJ2-1; V: TRBV28; D: NA; CDR3: CASSLGRSEQFF
J: TRBJ2-1; V: TRBV6-2/TRBV6-3; D: TRBD2; CDR3: CASSQNLAGGVNEQFF
J: TRBJ2-3; V: TRBV6-2/TRBV6-3; D: TRBD2; CDR3: CASSYVSGGLTDTQYF
J: TRBJ2-5; V: TRBV11-2; D: TRBD1; CDR3: CASQGAQETQYF
J: TRBJ2-3; V: TRBV7-8; D: NA; CDR3: CASSAGNTQYF
J: TRBJ2-5; V: TRBV7-2; D: NA; CDR3: CASSRDQQETQYF
J: TRBJ1-2; V: TRBV20-1; D: NA; CDR3: CSARDKTGQDGYTF
J: TRBJ2-5; V: TRBV20-1; D: NA; CDR3: CSARDWGPWGETQYF
J: TRBJ2-3; V: TRBV30; D: NA; CDR3: CAWRAFYNTQYF
J: TRBJ1-5; V: TRBV7-2; D: TRBD1; CDR3: CASSLEGGLLGQGAQPQHF
J: TRBJ2-7; V: TRBV30; D: TRBD2; CDR3: CAWSAGGAGGEQYF
J: TRBJ2-3; V: TRBV7-8; D: NA; CDR3: CASSYLFGADTQYF
J: TRBJ1-1; V: TRBV10-3; D: NA; CDR3: CAISAADRSAFF
J: TRBJ2-7; V: TRBV7-2; D: TRBD2; CDR3: CASSILPGTSGHEQYF
J: TRBJ1-2; V: TRBV28; D: TRBD1; CDR3: CASSNSPPRGTTFYGYTF
J: TRBJ2-5; V: TRBV20-1; D: NA; CDR3: CSAAGPYQETQYF
J: TRBJ1-2; V: TRBV7-2; D: NA; CDR3: CASSFLGGEVGGYTF
J: TRBJ2-7; V: TRBV7-2; D: TRBD2; CDR3: CASSLQSGTRGEQYF
J: TRBJ2-7; V: TRBV29-1; D: TRBD2; CDR3: CSVWTSGRLGEQYF